This is a list of T cell receptor beta chains from one sample in a study of blood T cell repertoires in COVID-19. Profiled with immunoSEQ multiplex PCR; TCRdb holds only in-frame clones, not every one. The data show more than 200,000 clones, about 86% seen once. Sequenced: peripheral blood. These TCRs come from a woman between 50 and 59 years old with acute or convalescent COVID-19. Each CDR3 is given with its conserved first and last residue. A D gene is named only where the DNA matches it firmly. Not every row has a clone size; where given, it reads once, few, many or a size class.

V gene	J gene	clone size	D gene	CDR3 protein	CDR3 DNA
TRBV5-1	TRBJ1-4	-	-	CASSQGGDQAKLFF	TGCGCCAGCAGCCAAGGGGGGGATCAGGCAAAACTGTTTTTT
TRBV3-1/TRBV3-2	TRBJ2-1	-	TRBD2	CASSHRLADNEQFF	TGTGCCAGCAGCCACCGTCTAGCGGACAATGAGCAGTTCTTC
TRBV24-1	TRBJ2-1	-	TRBD2	CATSDLRLAGVDEQFF	TGTGCCACCAGTGATTTGAGACTAGCGGGAGTCGATGAGCAGTTCTTC
TRBV9	TRBJ2-1	-	-	CASSVATGTAGGQFF	TGTGCCAGCAGCGTAGCTACGGGGACAGCGGGCGGGCAGTTCTTC
TRBV6-5	TRBJ1-4	few	-	CASSSPRGGDEKLFF	TGTGCCAGCAGTTCCCCCCGGGGGGGGGATGAAAAACTGTTTTTT
TRBV5-6	TRBJ1-2	-	-	CASSGGQLGTF	TGTGCCAGCAGCGGGGGCCAGCTCGGCACCTTC
TRBV19	TRBJ1-5	-	TRBD1	CATNDRVYSNQPQHF	TGTGCCACGAACGACAGGGTCTATAGCAATCAGCCCCAGCATTTT
TRBV28	TRBJ2-7	once	TRBD1	CASRIRGTGYYEQYF	TGTGCCAGCAGAATCCGCGGGACAGGATACTACGAGCAGTACTTC
TRBV19	TRBJ2-5	few	TRBD1	CASSTRTGGPETQYF	TGTGCCAGTAGTACCCGGACAGGGGGCCCCGAGACCCAGTACTTC
TRBV24-1	TRBJ2-7	-	TRBD1	CATLVRRTGAYEQYF	TGTGCCACCCTGGTAAGGAGGACAGGAGCCTACGAGCAGTACTTC
TRBV6-5	TRBJ1-2	-	TRBD1	CASSYGGGTGNGYTF	TGTGCCAGCAGTTACGGTGGTGGGACAGGCAATGGCTACACCTTC